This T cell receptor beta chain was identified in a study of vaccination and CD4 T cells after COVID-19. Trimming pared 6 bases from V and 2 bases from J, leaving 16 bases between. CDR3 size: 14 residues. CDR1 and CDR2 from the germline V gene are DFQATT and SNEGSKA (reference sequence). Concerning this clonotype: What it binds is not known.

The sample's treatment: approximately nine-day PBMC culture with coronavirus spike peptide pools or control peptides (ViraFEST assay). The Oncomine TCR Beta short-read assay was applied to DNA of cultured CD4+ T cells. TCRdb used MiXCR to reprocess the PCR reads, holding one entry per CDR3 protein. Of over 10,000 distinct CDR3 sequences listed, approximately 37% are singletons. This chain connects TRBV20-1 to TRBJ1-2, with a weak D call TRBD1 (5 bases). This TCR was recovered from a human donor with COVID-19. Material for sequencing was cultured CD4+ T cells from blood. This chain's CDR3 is CSAETTGGNYGYTF. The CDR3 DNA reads TGCAGTGCCGAAACTACCGGGGGGAACTATGGCTACACCTTC.